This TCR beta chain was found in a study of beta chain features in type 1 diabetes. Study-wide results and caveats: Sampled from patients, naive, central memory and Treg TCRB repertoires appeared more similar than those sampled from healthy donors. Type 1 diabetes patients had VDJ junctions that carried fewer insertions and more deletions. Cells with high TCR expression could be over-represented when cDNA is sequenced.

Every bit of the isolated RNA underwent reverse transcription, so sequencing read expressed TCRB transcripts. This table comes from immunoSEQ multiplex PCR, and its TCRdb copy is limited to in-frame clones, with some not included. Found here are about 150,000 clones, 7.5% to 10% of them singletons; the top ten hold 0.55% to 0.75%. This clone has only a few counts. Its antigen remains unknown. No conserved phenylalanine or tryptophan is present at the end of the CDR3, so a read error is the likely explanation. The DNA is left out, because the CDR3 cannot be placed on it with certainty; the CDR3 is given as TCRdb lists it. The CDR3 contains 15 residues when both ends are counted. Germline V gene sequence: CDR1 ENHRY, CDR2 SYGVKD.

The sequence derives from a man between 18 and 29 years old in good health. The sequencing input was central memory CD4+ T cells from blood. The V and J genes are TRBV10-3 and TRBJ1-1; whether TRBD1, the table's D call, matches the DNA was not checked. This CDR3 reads CAISGGLLETGGFPS.